This T cell receptor beta chain comes out of a study of blood T cell repertoires in COVID-19. Using immunoSEQ multiplex PCR, the repertoire was profiled, and TCRdb retains in-frame clones only, with some absent. In the table there are over 200,000 clones, roughly 84% of which are singletons. The specimen sequenced was peripheral blood. This TCR was recovered from a woman older than 75 with active or convalescent COVID-19.

The CDR3 here is CASSLPGRGVNYGYTF. CDR3 DNA sequence: TGTGCCAGCAGCTTGCCTGGACGGGGAGTTAACTATGGCTACACCTTC. The chain couples TRBV5-4 to TRBJ1-2; D not certain. This CDR3 is built from 16 residues. The ends were cut back, 1 base at V and 1 base at J, with 14 bases in the middle. In germline, CDR1 is SGHNT, CDR2 YYREEE (reference sequence). Complete variable domain (other parts from reference TRBV5-4 and TRBJ1-2): ETGVTQSPTHLIKTRGQQVTLRCSSQSGHNTVSWYQQALGQGPQFIFQYYREEENGRGNFPPRFSGLQFPNYSSELNVNALELDDSALYLCASSLPGRGVNYGYTFGSGTRLTVV.